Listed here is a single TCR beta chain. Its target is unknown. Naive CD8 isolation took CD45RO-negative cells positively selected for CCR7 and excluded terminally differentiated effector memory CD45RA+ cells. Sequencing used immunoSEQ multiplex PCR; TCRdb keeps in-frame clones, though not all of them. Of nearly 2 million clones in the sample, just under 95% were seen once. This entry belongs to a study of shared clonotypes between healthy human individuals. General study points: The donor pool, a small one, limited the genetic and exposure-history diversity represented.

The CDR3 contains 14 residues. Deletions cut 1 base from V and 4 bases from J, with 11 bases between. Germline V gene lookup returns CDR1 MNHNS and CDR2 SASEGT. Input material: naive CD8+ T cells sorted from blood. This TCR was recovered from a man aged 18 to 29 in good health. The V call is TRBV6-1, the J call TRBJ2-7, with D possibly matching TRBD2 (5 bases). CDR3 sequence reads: CASSEVASWYEQYF. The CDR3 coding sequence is TGTGCCAGCAGTGAAGTGGCTAGCTGGTACGAGCAGTACTTC.